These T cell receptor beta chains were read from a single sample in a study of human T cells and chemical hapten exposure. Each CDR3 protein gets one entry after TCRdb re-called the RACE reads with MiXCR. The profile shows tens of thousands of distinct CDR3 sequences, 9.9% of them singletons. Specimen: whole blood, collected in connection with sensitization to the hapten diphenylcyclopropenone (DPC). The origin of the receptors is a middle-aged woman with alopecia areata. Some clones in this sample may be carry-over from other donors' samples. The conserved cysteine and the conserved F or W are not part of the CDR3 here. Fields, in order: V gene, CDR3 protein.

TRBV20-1 SARGQEKLF
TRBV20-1 SAASGGDTYEQY
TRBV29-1 SVERQGNQPQH
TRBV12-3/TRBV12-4 ASSPGTEQETQY
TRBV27 ASSLSMVSYNSPLH
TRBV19 ASIPGGFSVGTEAF
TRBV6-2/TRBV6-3 ASSYSGETPYEQY
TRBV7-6 ASSLYSGDEQF
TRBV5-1 ASSPISSGANVLT
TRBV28 ASSSTGRGYGYT
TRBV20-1 SAQLGETQY
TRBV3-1 ASSLQAGAYNEQF
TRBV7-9 ASSLPRRPSSGNTIY
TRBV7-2 ASSHPTSRGTQY
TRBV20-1 SARPGSNQPQH
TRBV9 ASSVSVTGELF
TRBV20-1 SASPYPNYGYT
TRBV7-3 ASSPRDGSYEQY
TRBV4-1 ASSLSMFTEAF
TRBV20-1 SARARLAGAPSSYNEQF
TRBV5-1 ASSLNTAAGETQY
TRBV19 ASSIGDRGNQPQH
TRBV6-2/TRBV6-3 ASSSDSENQPQH
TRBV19 ASSISGAGELF
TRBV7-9 ASTFQTALKGAF
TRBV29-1 SVGPSGQAVYEQY
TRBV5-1 ASSLVRDSTSPLH
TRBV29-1 SVEAGINTGELF
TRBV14 ASSHYGSGANVLT
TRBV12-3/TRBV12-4 ASSAGQGNTEAF
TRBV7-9 ASSLVGRTQY
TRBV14 ASSPGYYGEQY
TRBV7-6 ASSSRTSLY